This is a list of T cell receptor beta chains from one sample in a study of T cell changes during pregnancy in multiple sclerosis. The table came from immunoSEQ multiplex PCR; TCRdb's copy has only in-frame clones and leaves some out. This sample has around 100,000 clones, with around 92% found just once. Sequencing used peripheral blood, obtained after pregnancy. The receptors derive from a female donor with multiple sclerosis, enrolled in a pregnancy study. Each CDR3 is given with its conserved first and last residue. D genes are given only for firm matches. Clone size is stated in some rows and not others, as once, few, many or a class when expanded.

D gene	clone size	V gene	J gene	CDR3 length	CDR3 DNA	CDR3 protein
NA	NA	TRBV6-4	TRBJ2-3	16	TGTGCCAGCAGTGACTCGATCCCGGTAAGCACAGATACGCAGTATTTT	CASSDSIPVSTDTQYF
TRBD1	NA	TRBV7-9	TRBJ1-2	15	TGTGCCAGCAGCTTAGCGACAGGGCCCACCTATGGCTACACCTTC	CASSLATGPTYGYTF
NA	once	TRBV28	TRBJ2-7	14	TGTGCCAGCCTCAACCGGGGTGTCCCCTACGAGCAGTACTTC	CASLNRGVPYEQYF
NA	NA	TRBV7-9	TRBJ2-2	16	TGTGCCAGCAGCGACCCCGGGGATAGGGCCACCGGGGAGCTGTTTTTT	CASSDPGDRATGELFF
TRBD1	NA	TRBV5-1	TRBJ1-1	15	TGCGCCAGCAGCTTGGGGGACAGGGGCAGGACTGAAGCTTTCTTT	CASSLGDRGRTEAFF
NA	NA	TRBV28	TRBJ2-7	15	TGTGCCAGCAGCTCCCCTTGGACGGGGTCCTACGAGCAGTACTTC	CASSSPWTGSYEQYF
NA	NA	TRBV29-1	TRBJ2-3	11	TGCAGCTTGATTCGGTCAGATACGCAGTATTTT	CSLIRSDTQYF
NA	once	TRBV30	TRBJ1-5	12	TGTGCCTGGAGTGTAATGTCGGGGCCCCAGCATTTT	CAWSVMSGPQHF
NA	NA	TRBV7-9	TRBJ2-1	15	TGTGCCAGCAGCCCCCGTAGCGAGACCTACAATGAGCAGTTCTTC	CASSPRSETYNEQFF
NA	NA	TRBV6-5	TRBJ2-3	15	TGTGCCAGCAGTTCAACTAGTACCAACACAGATACGCAGTATTTT	CASSSTSTNTDTQYF
TRBD1	NA	TRBV18	TRBJ2-2	16	TGTGCCAGCTCACCTCTCGGACAGGGGAGGCCCGGGGAGCTGTTTTTT	CASSPLGQGRPGELFF
TRBD1	NA	TRBV7-2	TRBJ1-2	15	TGTGCCAGCAGCCAGGCAGGGGGCGCTTACTATGGCTACACCTTC	CASSQAGGAYYGYTF
TRBD1	NA	TRBV5-1	TRBJ1-2	15	TGCGCCAGCAGCACGGGACAGGGAAAATTTGATGGCTACACCTTC	CASSTGQGKFDGYTF